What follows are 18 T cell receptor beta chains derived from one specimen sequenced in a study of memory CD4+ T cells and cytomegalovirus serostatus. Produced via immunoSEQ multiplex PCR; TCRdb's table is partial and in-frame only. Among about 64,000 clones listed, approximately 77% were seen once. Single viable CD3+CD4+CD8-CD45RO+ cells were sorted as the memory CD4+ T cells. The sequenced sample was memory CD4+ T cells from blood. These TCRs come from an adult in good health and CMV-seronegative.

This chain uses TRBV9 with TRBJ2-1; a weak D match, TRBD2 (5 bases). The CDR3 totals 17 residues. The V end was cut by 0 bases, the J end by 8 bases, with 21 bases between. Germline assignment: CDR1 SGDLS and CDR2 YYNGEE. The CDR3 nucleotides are TGTGCCAGCAGCGTAGAGGGCAGGACTGCGACAATGGATGAGCAGTTCTTC. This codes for CASSVEGRTATMDEQFF.

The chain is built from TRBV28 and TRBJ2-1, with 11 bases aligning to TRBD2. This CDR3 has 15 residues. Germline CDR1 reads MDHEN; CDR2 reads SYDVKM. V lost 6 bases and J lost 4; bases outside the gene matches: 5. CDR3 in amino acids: CASRLRLAGYNEQFF. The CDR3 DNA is TGTGCCAGCAGATTAAGACTAGCGGGATACAATGAGCAGTTCTTC.

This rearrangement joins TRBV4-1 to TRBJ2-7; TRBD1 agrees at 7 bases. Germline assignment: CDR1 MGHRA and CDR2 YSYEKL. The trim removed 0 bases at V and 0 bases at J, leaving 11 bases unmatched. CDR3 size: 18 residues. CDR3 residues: CASSQDGPPDRSSYEQYF. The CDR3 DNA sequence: TGCGCCAGCAGCCAAGATGGGCCCCCGGACAGGAGCTCCTACGAGCAGTACTTC.

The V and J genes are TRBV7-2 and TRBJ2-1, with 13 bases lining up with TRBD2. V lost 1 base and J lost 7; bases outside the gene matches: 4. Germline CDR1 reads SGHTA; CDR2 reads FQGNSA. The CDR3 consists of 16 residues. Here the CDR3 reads CASSLGRLAGGNEQFF. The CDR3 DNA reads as TGTGCCAGCAGCTTAGGGAGACTAGCGGGAGGAAATGAGCAGTTCTTC.

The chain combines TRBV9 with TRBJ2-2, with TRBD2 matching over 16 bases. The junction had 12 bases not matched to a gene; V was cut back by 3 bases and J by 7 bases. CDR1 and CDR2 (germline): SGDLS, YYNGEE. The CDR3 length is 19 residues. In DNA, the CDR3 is TGTGCCAGCAGCGGGGTCCCGGGACTAGCGGGAGGGACCTACGGGGAGCTGTTTTTT. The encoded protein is CASSGVPGLAGGTYGELFF.

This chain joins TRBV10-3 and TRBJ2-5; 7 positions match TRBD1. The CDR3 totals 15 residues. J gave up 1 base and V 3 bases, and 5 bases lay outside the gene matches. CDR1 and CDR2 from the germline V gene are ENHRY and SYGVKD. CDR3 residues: CAISDTGTVQETQYF. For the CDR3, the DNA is TGTGCCATCAGTGACACCGGGACAGTCCAAGAGACCCAGTACTTC.

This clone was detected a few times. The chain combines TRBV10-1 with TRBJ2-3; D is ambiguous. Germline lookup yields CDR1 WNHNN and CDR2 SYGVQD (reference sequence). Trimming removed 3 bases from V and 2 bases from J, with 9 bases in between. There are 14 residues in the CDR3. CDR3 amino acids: CASSDGTDTDTQYF. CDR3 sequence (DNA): TGCGCCAGCAGTGATGGAACAGACACAGATACGCAGTATTTT.

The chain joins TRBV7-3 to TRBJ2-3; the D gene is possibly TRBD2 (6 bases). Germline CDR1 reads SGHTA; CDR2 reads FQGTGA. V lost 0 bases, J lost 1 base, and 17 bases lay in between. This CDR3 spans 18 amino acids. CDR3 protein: CASSLTSFGGRGTDTQYF. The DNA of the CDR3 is TGTGCCAGCAGCTTAACATCGTTCGGGGGACGGGGCACAGATACGCAGTATTTT.

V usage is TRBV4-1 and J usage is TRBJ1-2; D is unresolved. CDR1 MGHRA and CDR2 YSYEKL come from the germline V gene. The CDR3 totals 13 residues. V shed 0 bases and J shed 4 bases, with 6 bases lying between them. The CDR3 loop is CASSQDLGYGYTF. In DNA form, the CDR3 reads TGCGCCAGCAGCCAAGATTTGGGCTATGGCTACACCTTC.

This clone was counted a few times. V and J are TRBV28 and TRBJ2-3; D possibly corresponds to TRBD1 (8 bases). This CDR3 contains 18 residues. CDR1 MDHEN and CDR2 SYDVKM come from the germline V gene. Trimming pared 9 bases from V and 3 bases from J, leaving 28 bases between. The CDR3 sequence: CASYRDRPFEGGTDTQYF. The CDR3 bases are TGTGCCAGTTACCGGGACAGGCCGTTTGAGGGAGGGACAGATACGCAGTATTTT.

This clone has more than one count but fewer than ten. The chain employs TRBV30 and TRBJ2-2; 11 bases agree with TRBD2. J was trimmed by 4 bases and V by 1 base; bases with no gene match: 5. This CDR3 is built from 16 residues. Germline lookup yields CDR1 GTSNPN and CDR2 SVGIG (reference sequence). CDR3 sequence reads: CAWSASGGWGTGELFF. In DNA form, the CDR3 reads TGTGCCTGGAGTGCTAGCGGGGGGTGGGGCACCGGGGAGCTGTTTTTT.

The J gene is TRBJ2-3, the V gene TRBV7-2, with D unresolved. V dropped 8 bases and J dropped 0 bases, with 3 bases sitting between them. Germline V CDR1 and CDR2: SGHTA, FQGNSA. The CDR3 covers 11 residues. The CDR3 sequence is CASGSTDTQYF. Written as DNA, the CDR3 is TGTGCCAGCGGGAGCACAGATACGCAGTATTTT.

As DNA, the CDR3 is TGTGCCAGCAGCCTACCAGGGCCCTACGAGCAGTACTTC. Encoded protein: CASSLPGPYEQYF. V is TRBV7-9 and J is TRBJ2-7; D is perhaps TRBD1 (5 bases). Deletions cut 5 bases from V and 2 bases from J, with 10 bases between. The CDR3 is made up of 13 amino acids. Germline V CDR1 and CDR2: SEHNR, FQNEAQ (reference sequence).

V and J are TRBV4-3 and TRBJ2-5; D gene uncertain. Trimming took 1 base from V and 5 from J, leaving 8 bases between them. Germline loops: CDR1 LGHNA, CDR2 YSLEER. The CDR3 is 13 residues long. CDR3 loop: CASSQGVEETQYF. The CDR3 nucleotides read TGCGCCAGCAGCCAAGGGGTAGAGGAGACCCAGTACTTC.

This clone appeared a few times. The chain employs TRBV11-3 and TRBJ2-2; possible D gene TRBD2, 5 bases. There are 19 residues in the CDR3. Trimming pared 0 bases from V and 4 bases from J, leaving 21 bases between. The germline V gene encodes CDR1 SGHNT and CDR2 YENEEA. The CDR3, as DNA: TGTGCCAGCAGCTTAGATAAATTGGGAATGAGCGGTCCCACCGGGGAGCTGTTTTTT. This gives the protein CASSLDKLGMSGPTGELFF.

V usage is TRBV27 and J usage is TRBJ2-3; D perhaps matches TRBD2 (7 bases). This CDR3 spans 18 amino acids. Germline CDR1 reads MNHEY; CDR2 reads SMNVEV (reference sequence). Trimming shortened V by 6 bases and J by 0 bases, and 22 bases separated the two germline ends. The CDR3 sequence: CASSADLGGRGSTDTQYF. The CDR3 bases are TGTGCCAGCAGCGCTGACCTAGGGGGGCGGGGGAGCACAGATACGCAGTATTTT.

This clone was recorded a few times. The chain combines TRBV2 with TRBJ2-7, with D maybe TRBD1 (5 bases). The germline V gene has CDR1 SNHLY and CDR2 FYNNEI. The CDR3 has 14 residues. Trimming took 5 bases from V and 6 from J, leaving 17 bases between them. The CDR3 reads CASSQTVDGREQYF. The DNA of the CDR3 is TGTGCCAGCAGTCAGACAGTTGACGGTCGCGAGCAGTACTTC.

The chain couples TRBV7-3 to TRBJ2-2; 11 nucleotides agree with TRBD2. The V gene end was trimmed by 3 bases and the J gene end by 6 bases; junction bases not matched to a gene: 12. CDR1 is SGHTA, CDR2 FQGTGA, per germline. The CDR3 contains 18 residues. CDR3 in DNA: TGTGCCAGCAGCTTCTCCCTTAGCGGGAGGGGAGGTGCCGGGGAGCTGTTTTTT. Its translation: CASSFSLSGRGGAGELFF. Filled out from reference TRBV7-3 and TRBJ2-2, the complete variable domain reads GAGVSQTPSNKVTEKGKYVELRCDPISGHTALYWYRQSLGQGPEFLIYFQGTGAADDSGLPNDRFFAVRPEGSVSTLKIQRTERGDSAVYLCASSFSLSGRGGAGELFFGEGSRLTVL.